This TCR beta chain was captured in a study of OX40 agonist ivuxolimab in advanced cancers. Across the study: Patients were treated with intravenous ivuxolimab, dosed at 0.01 to 10 mg/kg and infused every 2 weeks.

Sequencing was performed with immunoSEQ multiplex PCR; in TCRdb, only in-frame clones are kept and a portion is missing. The sample has around 6,500 clones, 75% to 85% seen once. CDR1 is SNHLY, CDR2 FYNNEI, per germline. V was shortened by 1 base and J by 2 bases, with 12 bases between the two germline ends. The CDR3 runs to 16 residues. The V gene is TRBV2, the J gene TRBJ2-1; D might be TRBD2 (6 bases). The sample was CD4+ or CD8+ T cells sorted from blood, taken in a trial of the OX40 agonist ivuxolimab. The sequence was obtained from an adult with an advanced solid tumor such as melanoma, head and neck, liver or kidney cancer. In DNA form, the CDR3 reads TGTGCCAGCAGTGAAGTTACGGGCGGGGCCTACAATGAGCAGTTCTTC. Its translation is CASSEVTGGAYNEQFF.